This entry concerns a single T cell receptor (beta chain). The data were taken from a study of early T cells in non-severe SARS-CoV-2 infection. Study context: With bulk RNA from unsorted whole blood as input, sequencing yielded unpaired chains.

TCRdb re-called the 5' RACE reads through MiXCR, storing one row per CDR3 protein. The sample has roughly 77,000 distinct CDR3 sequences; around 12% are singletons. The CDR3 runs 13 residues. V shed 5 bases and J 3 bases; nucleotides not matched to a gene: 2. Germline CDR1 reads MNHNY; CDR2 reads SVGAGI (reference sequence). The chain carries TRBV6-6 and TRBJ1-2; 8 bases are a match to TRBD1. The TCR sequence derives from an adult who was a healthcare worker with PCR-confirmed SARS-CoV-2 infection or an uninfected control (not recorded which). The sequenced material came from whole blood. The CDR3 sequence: CASSPTGDYGYTF. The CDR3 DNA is TGTGCCAGCAGTCCGACAGGGGACTATGGCTACACCTTC.